This T cell receptor (beta chain) was found in a study of vaccination and CD4 T cells after COVID-19. Study-wide context: Control cultures, each given a CEFX pool, an HIV-1 Nef pool, or no peptide, were included.

Regarding this clonotype: Its antigen is still unknown.

The CDR3 is made up of 15 amino acids. CDR1 is KGHDR and CDR2 is SFDVKD in the germline V gene. Deletions cut 3 bases from V and 9 bases from J, with 18 bases between. Specified treatment: approximately 11-day PBMC culture with coronavirus spike peptide pools or control peptides (ViraFEST assay). Cultured CD4+ T-cell DNA underwent Oncomine TCR Beta short-read sequencing. TCRdb called the PCR reads again in MiXCR, with one record for every CDR3 protein. The profile shows over 15,000 distinct CDR3 sequences, approximately 73% of them singletons. The chain joins TRBV24-1 to TRBJ2-3, with D unclear. The receptor was isolated from a human donor who had recovered from COVID-19. The sequenced sample was CD4+ T cells from blood, cultured in vitro. The CDR3 region is CATSDTVGNLGTQYF. The CDR3 DNA sequence: TGTGCCACCAGTGATACCGTAGGGAACCTTGGGACGCAGTATTTT.